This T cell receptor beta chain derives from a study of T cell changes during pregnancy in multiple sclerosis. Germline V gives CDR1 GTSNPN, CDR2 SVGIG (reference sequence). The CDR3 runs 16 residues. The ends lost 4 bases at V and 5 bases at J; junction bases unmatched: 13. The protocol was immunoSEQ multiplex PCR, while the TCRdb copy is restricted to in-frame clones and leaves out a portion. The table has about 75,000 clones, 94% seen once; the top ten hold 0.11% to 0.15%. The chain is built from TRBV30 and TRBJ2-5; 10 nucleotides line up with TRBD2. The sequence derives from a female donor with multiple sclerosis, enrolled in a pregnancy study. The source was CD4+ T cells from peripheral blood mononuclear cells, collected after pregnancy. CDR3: CAWTKIAGGPWETQYF. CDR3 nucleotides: TGTGCCTGGACAAAGATAGCGGGAGGCCCTTGGGAGACCCAGTACTTC.